This passage covers 30 T cell receptor beta chains from one sample sequenced in a study of blood T cell repertoires in COVID-19. Repertoires were generated with immunoSEQ multiplex PCR, while TCRdb's copy carries only in-frame clones and drops some. The profile shows 70,000 to 95,000 clones, about 86% of them singletons. Sequencing used peripheral blood. These receptors came from an older woman with acute or convalescent COVID-19.

V is TRBV3-1 (or the pseudogene TRBV3-2) and J is TRBJ1-1; the D gene is possibly TRBD1 (5 bases). The germline gives CDR1 LGHDT, CDR2 YNNKEL (reference sequence). The CDR3 runs 12 residues. Between the trimmed V and J ends, which lost 1 base and 11 bases, there was a span of 11 bases. CDR3 DNA: TGTGCCAGCAGCCAAGGTGGGGCTCGGGCTTTCTTT. Translated: CASSQGGARAFF.

The chain couples TRBV27 to TRBJ2-7, with D possibly matching TRBD1 (6 bases). Germline V CDR1 and CDR2: MNHEY, SMNVEV (reference sequence). CDR3 length equals 13 residues. Trimming cost V 5 bases and J 2 bases, with 10 bases left between them. DNA of the CDR3: TGTGCCAGCAGTCGGACAGCAACCTACGAGCAGTACTTC. It is translated as CASSRTATYEQYF.

V usage is TRBV5-5 and J usage is TRBJ2-2; 12 positions agree with TRBD1. Unmatched junction bases numbered 6, after V lost 5 bases and J lost 7 bases. CDR1 is SGHKS, CDR2 YYEKEE, per germline (reference sequence). This CDR3 has 15 amino acids. The CDR3 DNA is TGTGCCAGCAGGTCCGGGACAGGGGGCTTCGGGGAGCTGTTTTTT. Amino acid sequence: CASRSGTGGFGELFF.

This sequence joins TRBV6-5 and TRBJ1-2; maybe TRBD1 (5 bases). Looked up from germline, CDR1 is MNHEY and CDR2 is SVGAGI. The CDR3 is 14 amino acids. Trimming left V 5 bases short and J 5 bases short, with 15 bases between. For the CDR3, the DNA is TGTGCCAGCAGTAAAACCGACAGAAAATATGGCTACACCTTC. Its protein product is CASSKTDRKYGYTF.

V is TRBV27 and J is TRBJ2-1; TRBD2 agrees at 7 bases. Unmatched junction bases numbered 11, after V lost 1 base and J lost 14 bases. Germline loops: CDR1 MNHEY, CDR2 SMNVEV (reference sequence). The CDR3 consists of 14 residues. The CDR3 DNA sequence: TGTGCCAGCAGTTTATTCAGTTCGGCGGGAGTTGAGTTCTTC. As protein: CASSLFSSAGVEFF.

The rearrangement joins TRBV9 to TRBJ1-4, with TRBD1 matching 10 bases. The ends lost 3 bases at V and 6 bases at J; junction bases unmatched: 5. Germline V gene data show CDR1 as SGDLS and CDR2 as YYNGEE. CDR3 length: 15 residues. Here the CDR3 reads CASSATGGSDEKLFF. The CDR3 DNA follows: TGTGCCAGCAGCGCGACAGGGGGCTCGGATGAAAAACTGTTTTTT.

The V gene is TRBV19, the J gene TRBJ2-7; D is unresolved. The CDR3 has 15 residues. The V end was cut by 5 bases, the J end by 6 bases, with 20 bases between. CDR1 is LNHDA and CDR2 is SQIVND in the germline V gene (reference sequence). The CDR3 sequence is CASSLPLTPPGEQYF. The CDR3 DNA follows: TGTGCCAGTAGTCTACCATTGACTCCTCCGGGCGAGCAGTACTTC. Full variable domain (remainder filled in from reference TRBV19 and TRBJ2-7): DGGITQSPKYLFRKEGQNVTLSCEQNLNHDAMYWYRQDPGQGLRLIYYSQIVNDFQKGDIAEGYSVSREKKESFPLTVTSAQKNPTAFYLCASSLPLTPPGEQYFGPGTRLTVT.

The CDR3 loop reads CASSLGPTVPGQGKRGNQPQHF. The CDR3 DNA follows: TGCGCCAGCAGCTTGGGCCCCACCGTCCCGGGACAGGGGAAGCGGGGCAATCAGCCCCAGCATTTT. The chain uses TRBV5-1 and TRBJ1-5; 10 bases match TRBD1. Trimming cost V 0 bases and J 2 bases; bases outside gene matches: 20. The CDR3 runs to 22 residues. Germline V lookup: CDR1 SGHRS, CDR2 YFSETQ.

The rearrangement uses TRBV18 and TRBJ2-1, with 8 bases matching TRBD2. The CDR3 sequence is 17 residues long. V dropped 2 bases and J dropped 6; count of bases not matched to a gene: 12. In germline, CDR1 is KGHSH, CDR2 LQKENI. This chain's CDR3 is CASSPRASGPLPNEQFF. The CDR3 coding sequence is TGTGCCAGCTCACCAAGAGCTAGCGGGCCGCTACCCAATGAGCAGTTCTTC. The entire variable domain, with the rest obtained from reference TRBV18 and TRBJ2-1, is as follows: NAGVMQNPRHLVRRRGQEARLRCSPMKGHSHVYWYRQLPEEGLKFMVYLQKENIIDESGMPKERFSAEFPKEGPSILRIQQVVRGDSAAYFCASSPRASGPLPNEQFFGPGTRLTVL.

This chain connects TRBV3-1 (or the pseudogene TRBV3-2) to TRBJ1-2; tentatively, D is TRBD1 (6 bases). CDR3 size: 15 residues. The ends were cut back, 2 bases at V and 3 bases at J, with 13 bases in the middle. The germline gives CDR1 LGHDT, CDR2 YNNKEL (reference sequence). The CDR3 sequence is CASSQNRVPYYGYTF. The CDR3, as DNA: TGTGCCAGCAGCCAAAACAGGGTCCCTTACTATGGCTACACCTTC.

The CDR3 region is CASSPLAGGGYEQYF. The CDR3 nucleotides are TGTGCCAGCAGCCCTTTAGCGGGAGGCGGGTACGAGCAGTACTTC. The chain links TRBV3-1 (or the pseudogene TRBV3-2) to TRBJ2-7; 10 nucleotides agree with TRBD2. Looked up from germline, CDR1 is LGHDT and CDR2 is YNNKEL (reference sequence). There are 15 residues in the CDR3. V was clipped by 4 bases and J by 4 bases; unmatched bases: 7.

The V and J genes are TRBV18 and TRBJ2-7, with 8 bases fitting TRBD1. Trimming at V came to 6 bases and at J to 4 bases, leaving 8 bases not matched to a gene. Germline V gives CDR1 KGHSH, CDR2 LQKENI. CDR3 size: 14 residues. For the CDR3, the DNA is TGTGCCAGCTCGACAGGGACAGGAGGATACGAGCAGTACTTC. As protein: CASSTGTGGYEQYF.

In DNA form, the CDR3 reads TGCGCCAGCAGCACCTCAAGTCAACTAGCCAAAAACATTCAGTACTTC. This sequence encodes CASSTSSQLAKNIQYF. V and J are TRBV5-1 and TRBJ2-4; D is unclear. CDR1 is SGHRS, CDR2 YFSETQ, per germline. V was cut by 4 bases and J by 0 bases, with 14 bases left in between. This CDR3 has 16 amino acids.

The chain carries TRBV18 and TRBJ2-1; 9 bases agree with TRBD2. J gave up 9 bases and V 5 bases, and 11 bases lay outside the gene matches. The CDR3 is 15 amino acids. The germline V gene has CDR1 KGHSH and CDR2 LQKENI. The CDR3 sequence: CASSGSLAGIGEQFF. Here the CDR3 DNA reads TGTGCCAGCTCAGGTAGTCTAGCGGGAATCGGTGAGCAGTTCTTC.

In its sample, this clone was seen a few times. The rearrangement links TRBV4-1 to TRBJ2-2; no definite D call. V gave up 0 bases and J gave up 0 bases, with 8 bases separating them. Germline lookup yields CDR1 MGHRA and CDR2 YSYEKL. This CDR3 contains 16 residues. The CDR3 bases are TGCGCCAGCAGCCAAGAAGCTTTTACGAACACCGGGGAGCTGTTTTTT. Translated: CASSQEAFTNTGELFF.

CDR3 residues: CASSYSGSFGETQYF. The CDR3 nucleotides are TGTGCCAGCAGCTATAGCGGGAGTTTCGGGGAGACCCAGTACTTC. This rearrangement joins TRBV9 to TRBJ2-5; 9 bases line up with TRBD2. The CDR3 is 15 residues long. Germline CDR1 reads SGDLS; CDR2 reads YYNGEE. V lost 4 bases to trimming and J lost 5 bases; unmatched junction nucleotides: 9.

This chain links TRBV15 with TRBJ2-3, with TRBD2 matching 9 bases. This CDR3 has 15 amino acids. With 3 bases clipped from V and 4 bases from J, the junction kept 5 bases outside the gene matches. Germline CDR1 and CDR2: LNHNV and YYDKDF (reference sequence). CDR3 region: CATSSGGGASDTQYF. In DNA, the CDR3 is TGTGCCACCAGCAGCGGCGGGGGGGCCTCAGATACGCAGTATTTT.

This sequence joins TRBV19 and TRBJ1-5, with TRBD1 identical over 7 bases. Trimming took 7 bases from V and 7 from J; bases not matched to a gene: 19. The CDR3 length is 17 residues. CDR1 LNHDA and CDR2 SQIVND come from the germline V gene (reference sequence). CDR3 bases: TGTGCCAGTATCTCCTTTGCCGGACAGGCGGGGAGCCAGCCCCAGCATTTT. Its protein product is CASISFAGQAGSQPQHF.

The chain employs TRBV4-1 and TRBJ1-5; D is uncertain. V was cut by 0 bases and J by 6 bases, with 12 bases left in between. This CDR3 has 15 amino acids. Germline CDR1 and CDR2: MGHRA and YSYEKL. DNA of the CDR3: TGCGCCAGCAGCCAAGATTGGTCAGGTTTTCAGCCCCAGCATTTT. Translating it yields CASSQDWSGFQPQHF.

The V and J genes are TRBV10-2 and TRBJ2-2; maybe TRBD1 (5 bases). The CDR3 has 19 residues. Trimming removed 3 bases at V and 2 bases at J, with 22 bases between. The germline CDR1 and CDR2 sequences are WSHSY and SAAADI. As DNA, the CDR3 is TGCGCCAGCAGTGATGTAGGCAGGGCTAAGACGGCTAACACCGGGGAGCTGTTTTTT. As protein: CASSDVGRAKTANTGELFF.

CDR3 in amino acids: CASSVGVGLAQGNEQFF. CDR3 nucleotide sequence: TGTGCCAGCAGCGTAGGTGTGGGACTAGCGCAGGGCAATGAGCAGTTCTTC. The chain carries TRBV9 and TRBJ2-1, with 10 bases matching TRBD2. Germline V CDR1 and CDR2: SGDLS, YYNGEE. The ends lost 0 bases at V and 6 bases at J; junction bases unmatched: 9. The CDR3 length is 17 residues.

The chain has TRBV27 and TRBJ1-5, with 11 bases lining up with TRBD1. The CDR3 totals 19 residues. In germline, CDR1 is MNHEY, CDR2 SMNVEV (reference sequence). V was pared by 5 bases and J by 0 bases, with 12 bases of the junction left unmatched. This CDR3 reads CASSPRTGGAYNSNQPQHF. CDR3 nucleotide sequence: TGTGCCAGCAGTCCCCGGACAGGGGGCGCGTATAATAGCAATCAGCCCCAGCATTTT.

The chain has TRBV10-3 and TRBJ2-3; a weak D match, TRBD2 (6 bases). This CDR3 is built from 16 residues. Germline V gene data show CDR1 as ENHRY and CDR2 as SYGVKD. V was pared by 0 bases and J by 2 bases, with 12 bases between. The chain's CDR3 is CAISESASVNTDTQYF. CDR3 coding DNA: TGTGCCATCAGTGAGTCTGCTAGCGTAAACACAGATACGCAGTATTTT.

V usage is TRBV10-3 and J usage is TRBJ2-2; possibly TRBD1 for D (5 bases). CDR3 length: 18 amino acids. V lost 4 bases to trimming and J lost 0 bases, with 18 bases between them. Looked up from germline, CDR1 is ENHRY and CDR2 is SYGVKD. CDR3 residues: CAISARTGTKANTGELFF. The CDR3 nucleotides read TGTGCCATCAGTGCTAGAACAGGCACAAAAGCGAACACCGGGGAGCTGTTTTTT.

This sequence joins TRBV6-5 and TRBJ2-2; the D is unclear. Trimming shortened V by 6 bases and J by 7 bases, and 15 bases separated the two germline ends. From germline, CDR1 is MNHEY and CDR2 SVGAGI. The CDR3 covers 14 residues. The DNA for the CDR3 is TGTGCCAGCAGCTGGGCCAGCCCGGTCGGGGAGCTGTTTTTT. This gives the protein CASSWASPVGELFF.

This sequence joins TRBV7-9 and TRBJ1-3, with a weak D call TRBD1 (5 bases). The germline CDR1 and CDR2 sequences are SEHNR and FQNEAQ (reference sequence). The V end was cut by 4 bases, the J end by 2 bases, with 12 bases between. The CDR3 is made up of 15 amino acids. CDR3 protein: CASSSGSPTGNTIYF. The DNA of the CDR3 is TGTGCCAGCAGCTCAGGGTCTCCGACTGGAAACACCATATATTTT.

V is TRBV18 and J is TRBJ2-7; maybe TRBD1 (5 bases). Germline lookup yields CDR1 KGHSH and CDR2 LQKENI. V shed 0 bases and J shed 3 bases, with 18 bases lying between them. The CDR3 spans 17 residues. The CDR3 region has the DNA TGTGCCAGCTCACCACCAGGGGAAGCGCCGAATCTCTACGAGCAGTACTTC. Translated: CASSPPGEAPNLYEQYF.

The chain recombines TRBV4-1 with TRBJ2-4; no clear D gene. CDR1 and CDR2 from the germline V gene are MGHRA and YSYEKL. The CDR3 runs 13 residues. Trimming removed 1 base from V and 8 bases from J, with 9 bases in between. CDR3 in amino acids: CASSQVSSDIQYF. CDR3 nucleotides: TGCGCCAGCAGCCAAGTCTCCAGCGACATTCAGTACTTC.

A single count supports this clone. The V and J genes are TRBV11-2 and TRBJ1-2; possibly TRBD1 for D (6 bases). Between the trimmed V and J ends, which lost 8 bases and 2 bases, there was a span of 12 bases. This CDR3 is 13 amino acids long. Germline V gene sequence: CDR1 SGHAT, CDR2 FQNNGV. The CDR3 loop reads CASSPDSNYGYTF. CDR3 nucleotides: TGTGCCAGCTCACCGGACAGCAACTATGGCTACACCTTC.

The V and J genes are TRBV7-8 and TRBJ2-3; 11 bases match TRBD2. The trim removed 5 bases at V and 3 bases at J, leaving 10 bases unmatched. CDR1 is SGHVS, CDR2 FQNEAQ, per germline. The CDR3 covers 17 residues. This CDR3 reads CASSVLAGGSSTDTQYF. CDR3 nucleotide sequence: TGTGCCAGCAGCGTATTAGCGGGGGGGAGTAGTACAGATACGCAGTATTTT.